The 15 T cell receptor beta chains listed next were all sequenced from one sample in a study of neoadjuvant nivolumab and ipilimumab in lung cancer. Sequencing was performed with immunoSEQ multiplex PCR; in TCRdb, only in-frame clones are kept and a portion is missing. Found here are approximately 30,000 clones, roughly nine tenths of them singletons; the top ten hold roughly 5%. The sequences come from peripheral blood, collected after neoadjuvant nivolumab, alone or with ipilimumab, at or shortly before surgery. Receptors were obtained from an adult with non-small cell lung cancer.

This chain uses TRBV7-6 with TRBJ1-4; no clear D. The CDR3 runs to 14 residues. Trimming removed 0 bases at V and 3 bases at J, with 5 bases between. From germline, CDR1 is SGHVS and CDR2 FNYEAQ. The CDR3 sequence is CASSLAGPNEKLFF. For the CDR3, the DNA is TGTGCCAGCAGCTTAGCAGGGCCTAATGAAAAACTGTTTTTT. The whole variable domain, filled in from reference TRBV7-6 and TRBJ1-4, reads GAGVSQSPRYKVTKRGQDVALRCDPISGHVSLYWYRQALGQGPEFLTYFNYEAQQDKSGLPNDRFSAERPEGSISTLTIQRTEQRDSAMYRCASSLAGPNEKLFFGSGTQLSVL.

V is TRBV6-5 and J is TRBJ2-4; TRBD1 agrees at 8 bases. This CDR3 has 16 residues. After removal of 2 bases from V and 3 bases from J, the junction contained 6 bases not matched to a gene. Germline lookup yields CDR1 MNHEY and CDR2 SVGAGI. The CDR3 bases are TGTGCCAGCAGTTACGGGAAGGACAGGGTCAAAAACATTCAGTACTTC. It yields the protein CASSYGKDRVKNIQYF.

The J gene is TRBJ1-5, the V gene TRBV14; possibly TRBD1 for D (6 bases). The germline gives CDR1 SGHDN, CDR2 FVKESK. Trimming pared 5 bases from V and 1 base from J, leaving 12 bases between. The length of the CDR3 is 15 residues. In DNA, the CDR3 is TGTGCCAGCAGCGCCGGGGGGGGCAGCAATCAGCCCCAGCATTTT. Translating gives CASSAGGGSNQPQHF. Based on the CDR3 plus reference TRBV14 and TRBJ1-5, the full variable domain is EAGVTQFPSHSVIEKGQTVTLRCDPISGHDNLYWYRRVMGKEIKFLLHFVKESKQDESGMPNNRFLAERTGGTYSTLKVQPAELEDSGVYFCASSAGGGSNQPQHFGDGTRLSIL.

This chain uses TRBV11-2 with TRBJ2-1, with 13 bases fitting TRBD2. Per the germline V gene, CDR1 is SGHAT and CDR2 is FQNNGV. CDR3 size: 17 residues. V was pared by 6 bases and J by 6 bases, with 11 bases of the junction left unmatched. CDR3 nucleotides: TGTGCCAGCAGTCTAAGGAGGACTAGCGGGGGATCCAATGAGCAGTTCTTC. Translating it yields CASSLRRTSGGSNEQFF.

The CDR3 spells CASSPGNYGYTF. The CDR3 DNA follows: TGTGCCAGCTCACCGGGCAACTATGGCTACACCTTC. The chain joins TRBV18 to TRBJ1-2; D remains unclear. The CDR3 consists of 12 residues. V lost 3 bases and J 2 bases, leaving 4 bases between the germline ends. Germline V gene sequence: CDR1 KGHSH, CDR2 LQKENI.

The chain employs TRBV5-1 and TRBJ2-1; the match to TRBD2 covers 8 bases. The CDR3 is 16 residues long. Trimming took 3 bases from V and 6 from J; bases not matched to a gene: 11. The germline V gene has CDR1 SGHRS and CDR2 YFSETQ. The CDR3 DNA reads TGCGCCAGCAGCTCATCTGGGGGTAGCGGGGCCAATGAGCAGTTCTTC. Translated, it gives CASSSSGGSGANEQFF.

The chain has TRBV7-9 and TRBJ2-2, with 7 bases matching TRBD1. Losses at the gene ends were 5 bases for V and 4 bases for J; bases not matched to a gene: 7. Germline assignment: CDR1 SEHNR and CDR2 FQNEAQ (reference sequence). CDR3 length: 15 residues. Written as DNA, the CDR3 is TGTGCCAGCAGCCCTAGGACAGGACCCACCGGGGAGCTGTTTTTT. It yields the protein CASSPRTGPTGELFF. Full variable domain (remainder filled in from reference TRBV7-9 and TRBJ2-2): DTGVSQNPRHKITKRGQNVTFRCDPISEHNRLYWYRQTLGQGPEFLTYFQNEAQLEKSRLLSDRFSAERPKGSFSTLEIQRTEQGDSAMYLCASSPRTGPTGELFFGEGSRLTVL.

The chain combines TRBV18 with TRBJ1-5; D is perhaps TRBD1 (5 bases). CDR1 and CDR2 (germline): KGHSH, LQKENI. CDR3 length: 14 amino acids. The V end was cut by 4 bases, the J end by 1 base, with 8 bases between. The CDR3 is CASSLRDSNQPQHF. The CDR3 coding sequence is TGTGCCAGCTCACTCCGGGACAGCAATCAGCCCCAGCATTTT.

The chain combines TRBV4-2 with TRBJ1-5, with 9 bases fitting TRBD1. CDR1 and CDR2 from the germline V gene are LGHNA and YNFKEQ. V lost 5 bases and J lost 0; bases outside the gene matches: 8. This CDR3 is 17 amino acids long. CDR3 bases: TGTGCCAGCAGCTTACACAGGGGGCCCAATAGCAATCAGCCCCAGCATTTT. Translating it yields CASSLHRGPNSNQPQHF.

Here the CDR3 DNA reads TGTGCCAGCAGAGCATCCGGGACTAGCGGGGGTGGTGAGCAGTTCTTC. Its protein product is CASRASGTSGGGEQFF. The chain employs TRBV6-6 and TRBJ2-1; 14 nucleotides agree with TRBD2. J was trimmed by 9 bases and V by 6 bases; bases with no gene match: 10. Germline V CDR1 and CDR2: MNHNY, SVGAGI (reference sequence). The CDR3 is 16 residues long.

This sequence joins TRBV9 and TRBJ1-2, with D maybe TRBD1 (6 bases). This CDR3 is built from 15 residues. Trimming took 0 bases from V and 1 from J, leaving 10 bases between them. Germline CDR1 SGDLS, CDR2 YYNGEE. The DNA of the CDR3 is TGTGCCAGCAGCGTAGGGACAGACTTTAACTATGGCTACACCTTC. It encodes CASSVGTDFNYGYTF.

The chain recombines TRBV5-1 with TRBJ2-2; 10 nucleotides agree with TRBD2. V trimming: 1 base; J trimming: 4 bases; junction bases outside the gene matches: 7. This CDR3 is built from 17 residues. From germline, CDR1 is SGHRS and CDR2 YFSETQ. The chain's CDR3 is CASSLRLAGVGTGELFF. The CDR3 nucleotides read TGCGCCAGCAGCTTGCGGCTAGCGGGGGTCGGCACCGGGGAGCTGTTTTTT.

The chain couples TRBV6-5 to TRBJ2-7, with 9 bases fitting TRBD2. V trimming: 0 bases; J trimming: 2 bases; junction bases outside the gene matches: 5. This CDR3 is built from 16 residues. From germline, CDR1 is MNHEY and CDR2 SVGAGI. The DNA for the CDR3 is TGTGCCAGCAGTTACTCGGGCGGGGGGGCCCCCTACGAGCAGTACTTC. Its translation: CASSYSGGGAPYEQYF.

The V gene is TRBV7-9, the J gene TRBJ2-6; D perhaps matches TRBD2 (5 bases). The CDR3 consists of 17 residues. Trimming shortened V by 2 bases and J by 0 bases, and 11 bases separated the two germline ends. Germline V gene sequence: CDR1 SEHNR, CDR2 FQNEAQ (reference sequence). CDR3 residues: CASSLSSGGSGANVLTF. The CDR3 coding sequence is TGTGCCAGCAGCTTATCGAGCGGAGGCTCTGGGGCCAACGTCCTGACTTTC. The variable domain in full, completed from reference TRBV7-9 and TRBJ2-6, reads DTGVSQNPRHKITKRGQNVTFRCDPISEHNRLYWYRQTLGQGPEFLTYFQNEAQLEKSRLLSDRFSAERPKGSFSTLEIQRTEQGDSAMYLCASSLSSGGSGANVLTFGAGSRLTVL.

V and J are TRBV5-4 and TRBJ1-1, with a tentative D call TRBD1 (5 bases). With 4 bases removed from V and 0 bases from J, the gap between germline ends came to 10 bases. The germline V gene encodes CDR1 SGHNT and CDR2 YYREEE (reference sequence). The CDR3 contains 14 residues. The CDR3 spells CASSMDNLNTEAFF. CDR3 bases: TGTGCCAGCAGCATGGACAACCTGAACACTGAAGCTTTCTTT.